These 15 T cell receptor beta chains originate from one sample sequenced in a study of T-cell reconstitution after alpha-beta-depleted transplantation in children. The library targeted TCRbeta and was prepared with unique molecular identifiers. Using its own MiXCR run on the PCR reads, TCRdb lists one record per CDR3 protein. The profile shows about 200,000 distinct CDR3 sequences, approximately 7% of them singletons. The starting material was PBMCs, obtained before TCRalphabeta/CD19-depleted stem cell transplant. The receptors stem from a boy aged 2 to 9 with acute lymphoblastic leukemia, due to receive a stem cell transplant.

Ten or more counts support this clonotype. The chain joins TRBV20-1 to TRBJ2-4; TRBD2 matches at 7 bases. The CDR3 covers 9 residues. Germline V lookup: CDR1 DFQATT, CDR2 SNEGSKA (reference sequence). V lost 6 bases to trimming and J lost 14 bases; unmatched junction nucleotides: 4. CDR3 region: CSAGTIKYF. The CDR3 nucleotides are TGCAGTGCCGGGACTATTAAGTACTTC.

This clonotype showed up many times. The genes are TRBV11-1 and TRBJ2-3; 7 nucleotides match TRBD2. The CDR3 totals 18 residues. Germline CDR1 SGHAT, CDR2 FQDESV (reference sequence). With V trimmed by 5 bases and J by 7 bases, 21 bases remained unmatched. The CDR3 here is CASSPPSSGESNGYTQYF. The CDR3, as DNA: TGTGCCAGCAGCCCCCCTTCTAGCGGCGAAAGTAATGGATATACGCAGTATTTT.

This clonotype came up many times. The rearrangement links TRBV12-3 or TRBV12-4 to TRBJ2-3; TRBD2 matches 11 bases. CDR3 size: 15 residues. The V gene end was trimmed by 5 bases and the J gene end by 5 bases; junction bases not matched to a gene: 6. In DNA, the CDR3 is TGTGCCAGCAGTCCTTCTAGCGGGGGGAAAGATACGCAGTATTTT. This codes for CASSPSSGGKDTQYF.

This clonotype was detected many times. This chain connects TRBV29-1 to TRBJ2-5, with TRBD1 identical over 11 bases. The CDR3 has 14 residues. The V segment lost 7 bases and the J segment 5 bases; nucleotides outside the gene matches: 9. The germline V gene has CDR1 SQVTM and CDR2 ANQGSEA. The CDR3 protein is CSAFSGTGGETQYF. The DNA of the CDR3 is TGCAGCGCTTTTTCCGGGACAGGGGGTGAGACCCAGTACTTC.

For this clonotype: A much more abundant neighbour one base away suggests this may be a read error. This chain connects TRBV5-6 to TRBJ2-7; D possibly corresponds to TRBD1 (5 bases). Per the germline V gene, CDR1 is SGHDT and CDR2 is YYEEEE. The CDR3 runs to 12 residues. The CDR3 loop reads CAISLDTYEQYF. The CDR3 DNA reads as TGTGCCATCAGCTTGGACACCTACGAGCAGTACTTC.

The sample holds a few counts of this clonotype. The chain joins TRBV4-2 to TRBJ2-3; 7 bases agree with TRBD2. The germline V gene encodes CDR1 LGHNA and CDR2 YNFKEQ. This CDR3 is built from 16 residues. V shed 0 bases and J 1 base; nucleotides not matched to a gene: 4. The CDR3 loop is CASSQDRAGGTDTQYF. The CDR3, as DNA: TGTGCCAGCAGCCAAGATCGGGCGGGGGGCACAGATACGCAGTATTTT.

This clonotype was observed at least ten times. This chain uses TRBV12-3 or TRBV12-4 with TRBJ1-5; D gene ambiguous. With 2 bases removed from V and 0 bases from J, the gap between germline ends came to 8 bases. The CDR3 is made up of 15 amino acids. The CDR3 DNA follows: TGTGCCAGCAGTTTAATAGAATATAGCAATCAGCCCCAGCATTTT. Amino acids: CASSLIEYSNQPQHF.

The count of this clonotype is one. A much bigger clone sits one base away, suggesting this may be a read error. The V gene is TRBV20-1, the J gene TRBJ2-2, with 7 bases fitting TRBD2. The CDR3 is 15 residues long. Per the germline V gene, CDR1 is DFQATT and CDR2 is SNEGSKA (reference sequence). V trimming: 4 bases; J trimming: 6 bases; junction bases outside the gene matches: 11. As DNA, the CDR3 is TGCAGTGCTATAGCTGGGCTAGCGGTAGCCGGGGAGCTGTTTTTT. Amino acids: CSAIAGLAVAGELFF.

J is TRBJ2-7 and V is TRBV11-2; D perhaps matches TRBD1 (6 bases). V shed 6 bases and J shed 3 bases, with 18 bases lying between them. The CDR3 length is 15 residues. Germline assignment: CDR1 SGHAT and CDR2 FQNNGV. The CDR3 DNA follows: TGTGCCAGCAGTTTAAAAGGGGACACTAACTACGAGCAGTACTTC. It encodes CASSLKGDTNYEQYF.

This clonotype has a count of ten or more. The CDR3 protein is CASSAEVRPQETQYF. The CDR3 DNA is TGTGCCAGCAGCGCTGAGGTCCGTCCCCAAGAGACCCAGTACTTC. The J gene is TRBJ2-5, the V gene TRBV9; no clear D gene. Germline lookup yields CDR1 SGDLS and CDR2 YYNGEE. The CDR3 runs 15 residues. The germline V and J ends were trimmed by 3 bases and 1 base, with 13 bases remaining between them.

This clonotype occurred many times. This sequence joins TRBV12-3 or TRBV12-4 and TRBJ2-7; D might be TRBD1 or TRBD2, each matching 5 bases. V was trimmed by 5 bases and J by 2 bases, leaving 16 bases between them. This CDR3 spans 15 amino acids. The CDR3 sequence: CASSQDGTRTYEQYF. CDR3 nucleotide sequence: TGTGCCAGCAGTCAAGACGGGACGCGTACCTACGAGCAGTACTTC.

There are many counts of this clonotype. The V call is TRBV7-2, the J call TRBJ2-3, with no clear D. The CDR3 is 13 residues long. The V gene lost 5 bases and the J gene lost 4 bases, with 10 bases spanning the gap. Germline V gene lookup returns CDR1 SGHTA and CDR2 FQGNSA. The CDR3 loop reads CASSDRVSDTQYF. The CDR3 DNA follows: TGTGCCAGCAGCGATCGAGTATCAGATACGCAGTATTTT.

This clonotype was detected many times. The chain employs TRBV3-1 and TRBJ1-3; 7 bases fit TRBD1. V shed 4 bases, J shed 0 bases, and the junction held 6 bases outside the gene matches. This CDR3 region has 16 residues. The V gene's germline CDR1 is LGHDT and CDR2 YNNKEL (reference sequence). CDR3 nucleotides: TGTGCCAGCAGCCGCAGGGGGAGTTACTCTGGAAACACCATATATTTT. Its protein product is CASSRRGSYSGNTIYF.

This clonotype was found many times. V gene TRBV28 combines with J gene TRBJ1-1, with TRBD1 as a possible D gene (6 bases). The CDR3 runs 16 residues. V shed 2 bases and J shed 4 bases, with 17 bases lying between them. Germline V lookup: CDR1 MDHEN, CDR2 SYDVKM. CDR3 in amino acids: CASSLPSQGRFTEAFF. The DNA for the CDR3 is TGTGCCAGCAGTTTACCCAGTCAGGGGAGGTTCACTGAAGCTTTCTTT.

This clonotype was seen ten or more times. CDR3 bases: TGTGCCAGCAAAAAGGGGGCGCGGGATCAGCCCCAGCATTTT. Its translation: CASKKGARDQPQHF. J is TRBJ1-5 and V is TRBV28; 7 bases agree with TRBD1. The CDR3 is 14 amino acids. CDR1 and CDR2 (germline): MDHEN, SYDVKM. The ends lost 7 bases at V and 5 bases at J; junction bases unmatched: 8.